This is a list of T cell receptor beta chains from one sample in a study of regulatory T cells in long-lasting Graves disease. In TCRdb, the multiplex PCR reads were re-called with MiXCR into one record per CDR3 protein. The sample consists of about 610,000 distinct CDR3 sequences, 15% to 20% of them appearing once. These same data were also listed under a study on T cells in Graves' hyperthyroidism and ophthalmopathy.

The source was peripheral blood mononuclear cells (PBMCs), collected at new diagnosis, from a patient treated with antithyroid drugs. Receptors originate from a man aged 18 to 35 with Graves disease. Both conserved end residues are part of each CDR3. The order of the fields is J gene, clone size, D gene, V gene, CDR3 DNA, CDR3 protein. The D gene is left open where the match is weak. Expanded clones get a size class; other rows say once, few or many, or leave the size out.

TRBJ2-2 few - TRBV9 TGTGCCAGCAGCAAGACAGACACCGGGGAGCTGTTTTTT CASSKTDTGELFF
TRBJ2-5 many - TRBV20-1 TGCAGTGCTGGATCCCAAGAGACCCAGTACTTC CSAGSQETQYF
TRBJ2-7 - - TRBV6-2/TRBV6-3 TGTGCCAGCAGTGAATCGAGGGGGAGCGAGCAGTACTTC CASSESRGSEQYF
TRBJ2-1 few TRBD1 TRBV11-2 TGTGCCAGCAGCTCTGACAGGGGGTTCTACAATGAGCAGTTCTTC CASSSDRGFYNEQFF
TRBJ1-5 - TRBD1 TRBV11-2 TGTGCCAGCAGCCAAGGGGGCTTCCATCAGCCCCAGCATTTT CASSQGGFHQPQHF
TRBJ2-3 few - TRBV28 TGTGCCAGCAGTTTCGGACGGCAGGATACGCAGTATTTT CASSFGRQDTQYF
TRBJ2-7 few - TRBV20-1 TGCAGTGCCGCCGGAAGGAGGCGGGATAGGGTCTACGAGCAGTACTTC CSAAGRRRDRVYEQYF
TRBJ2-1 many TRBD2 TRBV27 TGTGCCAGCAGGACTAGCGCGATTGAGCAGTTCTTC CASRTSAIEQFF
TRBJ2-2 - TRBD2 TRBV20-1 TGCAGTGCTAGTCTATTGAGTCTAGCGGGAGCCCCCGGGGAGCTGTTTTTT CSASLLSLAGAPGELFF
TRBJ2-4 many - TRBV12-3/TRBV12-4 TGTGCCAGCAGTCCCCCGGGTCTAGCCAAAAACATTCAGTACTTC CASSPPGLAKNIQYF
TRBJ2-7 - - TRBV27 TGTGCCAGCAGTTTATCTGGACCTAACGAGCAGTACTTC CASSLSGPNEQYF
TRBJ2-2 few TRBD1 TRBV18 TGTGCCAGCTCGGGACAGGGGGCGAGGACCGGGGAGCTGTTTTTT CASSGQGARTGELFF
TRBJ1-4 - - TRBV27 TGTGCCAGCAGTTTGTTCGCAACTAATGAAAAACTGTTTTTT CASSLFATNEKLFF
TRBJ1-2 - - TRBV29-1 TGCAGCGGACTACAGGAAAACTATGGCTACACCTTC CSGLQENYGYTF
TRBJ1-2 - - TRBV7-2 TGTGCCAGCAGCTTAGTCTTTGCCTACTATGGCTACACCTTC CASSLVFAYYGYTF
TRBJ1-5 many - TRBV7-9 TGTGCCAGCAGCCCCTGGGGGAGCAATCAGCCCCAGCATTTT CASSPWGSNQPQHF
TRBJ1-5 - TRBD1 TRBV7-8 TGTGCCAGCAGCTTGGGCGGACAGGGGTCGGGTCAGCCCCAGCATTTT CASSLGGQGSGQPQHF
TRBJ2-7 few TRBD1 TRBV7-9 TGTGCCAGCAGCACCCCCGGGACAGGGGCCTCCTACGAGCAGTACTTC CASSTPGTGASYEQYF
TRBJ1-2 - TRBD1 TRBV7-2 TGTGCCAGCAGCTTAGAAGGACAGGGGTTTGGCTACACCTTC CASSLEGQGFGYTF
TRBJ1-2 few - TRBV4-1 TGCGCCAGCACCTCAACAGGGAATCACGGCTACACCTTC CASTSTGNHGYTF
TRBJ1-1 few TRBD1 TRBV30 TGTGCCTGGAGTACGGGACAGGGGGTCACTGAAGCTTTCTTT CAWSTGQGVTEAFF
TRBJ2-7 - - TRBV5-5 TGTGCCAGCAGCGTAGGCGGGGCCCCCGCGGACGAGCAGTACTTC CASSVGGAPADEQYF
TRBJ2-1 few TRBD1 TRBV28 TGTGCCAGCAGTTTAGCTCCCGGGACAGAATCCTACAATGAGCAGTTCTTC CASSLAPGTESYNEQFF
TRBJ2-2 - - TRBV19 TGTGCCAGTAGTGGGGGGGACAGGCCCTTTTCTAACACCGGGGAGCTGTTTTTT CASSGGDRPFSNTGELFF
TRBJ2-5 - TRBD1 TRBV10-3 TGTGCCATCAGTAAGGCCCAGGGGGCGGTAGAAGAGACCCAGTACTTC CAISKAQGAVEETQYF
TRBJ2-5 many - TRBV10-3 TGTGCCATCAATACGGGAGAGAGCGAGACCCAGTACTTC CAINTGESETQYF
TRBJ2-7 few - TRBV6-2/TRBV6-3 TGTGCCAGCAGTTACTCGAGAGGGGGGGGGGCCTACGAGCAGTACTTC CASSYSRGGGAYEQYF
TRBJ2-7 many - TRBV3-1 TGTGCCAGCAGCCAAGGGCAACTCGGCGAGCAGTACTTC CASSQGQLGEQYF
TRBJ2-3 many - TRBV7-3 TGTGCCAGCAGCCTGAGAGGTAAAAGCACAGATACGCAGTATTTT CASSLRGKSTDTQYF
TRBJ1-1 many - TRBV11-2 TGTGCCAGCAGCTCCCGGACAGTAACGCTAATGAACACTGAAGCTTTCTTT CASSSRTVTLMNTEAFF
TRBJ2-7 - TRBD1 TRBV12-3/TRBV12-4 TGTGCCAGCATCCCGGACAGGATCTCCTACGAGCAGTACTTC CASIPDRISYEQYF
TRBJ2-4 few TRBD2 TRBV6-1 TGTGCCAGCAGCATGATAGCGGGAGATCCAAACATTCAGTACTTC CASSMIAGDPNIQYF
TRBJ1-1 - - TRBV7-9 TGTGCCAGCAGCTTTAGGGGGGGGATGAACACTGAAGCTTTCTTT CASSFRGGMNTEAFF
TRBJ2-2 - - TRBV2 TGTGCCAGCACATGGGACAACCGATGGGGCGGGGAGCTGTTTTTT CASTWDNRWGGELFF
TRBJ2-5 many TRBD1 TRBV20-1 TGCAGTGCTAGACAGGGGGCAGAGACCCAGTACTTC CSARQGAETQYF
TRBJ1-5 - - TRBV15 TGTGCCACCAGCAGCGGGCAGATCAATCAGCCCCAGCATTTT CATSSGQINQPQHF
TRBJ2-7 - - TRBV30 TGTGCCTGGAGAGAGCACGTCAACGACGAGCAGTACTTC CAWREHVNDEQYF
TRBJ2-7 few - TRBV14 TGTGCCAGCAGCCAAGGGGTAAAGCAGGCGAGGGAGCAGTACTTC CASSQGVKQAREQYF
TRBJ1-1 - - TRBV5-6 TGTGCCAGCAGCCCCCTTAGCGTGGGCACTGAAGCTTTCTTT CASSPLSVGTEAFF
TRBJ2-7 - - TRBV7-8 TGTGCCAGTAAGGCAGGGGATCGGTACGAGCAGTACTTC CASKAGDRYEQYF
TRBJ1-1 many TRBD1 TRBV12-3/TRBV12-4 TGTGCCAGCAGCCGACGAGGGGGCCTGGGCGGCGGGAACACTGAAGCTTTCTTT CASSRRGGLGGGNTEAFF
TRBJ1-1 - - TRBV11-2 TGTGCCAGCAGCCGGGGGGGGGTCGGGTCTGAAGCTTTCTTT CASSRGGVGSEAFF
TRBJ1-1 - - TRBV29-1 TGCAGCGTTGAAGTAAGCGGGAGGGCTGGAGCTTTCTTT CSVEVSGRAGAFF